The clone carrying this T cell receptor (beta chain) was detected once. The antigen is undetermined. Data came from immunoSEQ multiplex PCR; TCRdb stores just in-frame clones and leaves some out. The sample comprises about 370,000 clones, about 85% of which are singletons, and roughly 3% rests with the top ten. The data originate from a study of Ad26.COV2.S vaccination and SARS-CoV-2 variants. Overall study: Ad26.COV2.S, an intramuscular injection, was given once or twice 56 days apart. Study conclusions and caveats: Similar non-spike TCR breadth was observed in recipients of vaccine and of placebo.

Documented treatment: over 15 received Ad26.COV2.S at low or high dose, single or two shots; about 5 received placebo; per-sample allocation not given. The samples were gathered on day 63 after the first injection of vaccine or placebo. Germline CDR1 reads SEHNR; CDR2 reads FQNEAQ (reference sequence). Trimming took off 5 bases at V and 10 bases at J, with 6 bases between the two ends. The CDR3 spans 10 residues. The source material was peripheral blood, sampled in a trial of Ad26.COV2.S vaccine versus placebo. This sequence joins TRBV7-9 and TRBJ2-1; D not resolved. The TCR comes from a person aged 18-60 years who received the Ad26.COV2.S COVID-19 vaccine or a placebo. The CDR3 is CASSPLEQFF. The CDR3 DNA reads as TGTGCCAGCAGCCCACTAGAGCAGTTCTTC.